These T cell receptor beta chains were read from a single sample in a study of Ad26.COV2.S vaccination and SARS-CoV-2 variants. TCRdb's copy holds only in-frame clones and misses some; the assay was immunoSEQ multiplex PCR. The sample includes about 330,000 clones, roughly nine tenths of them seen just once. Material: peripheral blood, obtained in a trial of Ad26.COV2.S vaccine versus placebo. The receptor set was obtained from a person between 18 and 59 years old who received the Ad26.COV2.S COVID-19 vaccine or a placebo. Both conserved end residues are part of each CDR3. The D gene is left open where the match is weak. The size of a clone is reported for some rows only, either as once, few or many, or as a class for expanded clones.

j_call clone_size v_call d_call cdr3_aa cdr3_nt
TRBJ1-4 - TRBV7-6 - CASSLVGETSEKLFF TGTGCCAGCAGCTTAGTCGGGGAGACGTCTGAAAAACTGTTTTTT
TRBJ1-1 - TRBV6-2/TRBV6-3 - CASSYGGSEVEAFF TGTGCCAGCAGTTATGGGGGAAGCGAAGTTGAAGCTTTCTTT
TRBJ1-1 - TRBV7-8 - CASSLELSLPEAFF TGTGCCAGCAGCTTAGAGTTAAGCCTCCCTGAAGCTTTCTTT
TRBJ1-1 - TRBV4-1 - CASSHPDGGGTEAFF TGCGCCAGCAGCCACCCAGACGGGGGGGGCACTGAAGCTTTCTTT
TRBJ1-1 - TRBV9 - CASSREPRNTEAFF TGTGCCAGCAGCCGGGAACCCCGGAACACTGAAGCTTTCTTT
TRBJ2-1 - TRBV7-8 - CASSPFGERSYNEQFF TGTGCCAGCAGCCCCTTTGGGGAGCGCTCCTACAATGAGCAGTTCTTC
TRBJ1-2 - TRBV7-2 - CASSLPSEGRRGYTF TGTGCCAGCAGCTTACCCTCTGAGGGGCGACGAGGCTACACCTTC
TRBJ1-4 - TRBV9 - CASSSTARWGEKLFF TGTGCCAGCAGCTCCACAGCCCGGTGGGGTGAAAAACTGTTTTTT
TRBJ1-4 - TRBV14 TRBD1 CASSQGLQGAREKLFF TGTGCCAGCAGCCAAGGGTTACAGGGGGCGCGGGAAAAACTGTTTTTT
TRBJ2-3 - TRBV5-5 - CASSLGASLTDTQYF TGTGCCAGCAGCTTGGGGGCTAGTCTCACAGATACGCAGTATTTT
TRBJ1-1 - TRBV7-9 - CASSLAHGTEAFF TGTGCCAGCAGCTTAGCTCACGGCACTGAAGCTTTCTTT
TRBJ2-7 - TRBV2 TRBD2 CASSGAGGPYEQYF TGTGCCAGCAGTGGAGCGGGGGGGCCGTACGAGCAGTACTTC
TRBJ2-5 once TRBV6-2/TRBV6-3 TRBD2 CASSYGGGEVETQYF TGTGCCAGCAGTTACGGGGGAGGGGAAGTAGAGACCCAGTACTTC
TRBJ2-5 - TRBV2 TRBD2 CASSEAQSGRFFSETQYF TGTGCCAGCAGTGAAGCGCAAAGCGGGAGGTTTTTCTCAGAGACCCAGTACTTC
TRBJ1-3 once TRBV7-9 - CASSPTLESPSGNTIYF TGTGCCAGCAGCCCTACCCTCGAGTCGCCCTCTGGAAACACCATATATTTT
TRBJ2-2 - TRBV29-1 TRBD2 CSLRSSGGTGELFF TGCAGCCTCAGGTCGTCGGGGGGGACCGGGGAGCTGTTTTTT
TRBJ1-1 - TRBV6-5 - CASSWSGTEAFF TGTGCCAGCTCCTGGTCGGGAACTGAAGCTTTCTTT
TRBJ1-5 once TRBV7-6 - CASSLEPFNQPQHF TGTGCCAGCAGCTTGGAGCCATTCAATCAGCCCCAGCATTTT
TRBJ1-1 - TRBV4-3 - CASSQRGQGVTEAFF TGCGCCAGCAGCCAACGGGGGCAGGGCGTCACTGAAGCTTTCTTT
TRBJ2-1 - TRBV4-2 - CASSPQGSGLINEQFF TGTGCCAGCAGCCCCCAGGGGAGCGGCCTAATCAATGAGCAGTTCTTC
TRBJ2-5 once TRBV4-1 TRBD1 CASSRPGQGHQETQYF TGCGCCAGCAGCCGTCCGGGACAGGGTCACCAAGAGACCCAGTACTTC
TRBJ1-2 - TRBV4-3 - CASSQDRGPNYGYTF TGCGCCAGCAGCCAAGATCGAGGGCCCAACTATGGCTACACCTTC
TRBJ1-5 - TRBV5-1 TRBD1 CASSLGDSSNQPQHF TGCGCCAGCAGCTTGGGGGACAGCAGCAATCAGCCCCAGCATTTT
TRBJ2-1 - TRBV7-3 - CASSRDGSSYNEQFF TGTGCCAGCAGCCGGGACGGGAGCTCCTACAATGAGCAGTTCTTC
TRBJ1-1 - TRBV11-3 - CASSLGGVNTEAFF TGTGCCAGCAGCTTAGGGGGCGTGAACACTGAAGCTTTCTTT
TRBJ1-6 - TRBV5-4 - CASSLEGQGNSPLHF TGTGCCAGCAGCTTGGAAGGCCAGGGAAATTCACCCCTCCACTTT
TRBJ1-2 - TRBV4-3 - CASSLSGTPNYGYTF TGCGCCAGCAGCCTTTCCGGGACGCCCAACTATGGCTACACCTTC
TRBJ2-3 - TRBV27 - CASSLMAPGSSDTQYF TGTGCCAGCAGTTTAATGGCCCCCGGGTCCTCAGATACGCAGTATTTT
TRBJ1-6 - TRBV6-5 - CASTSGAGRSPLHF TGTGCCAGCACCTCCGGGGCGGGGAGATCACCCCTCCACTTT
TRBJ1-2 once TRBV12-3/TRBV12-4 TRBD1 CASSKGTGNGYTF TGTGCCAGCAGTAAGGGGACAGGGAATGGCTACACCTTC
TRBJ1-2 - TRBV12-5 TRBD1 CASGLARQGNYGYTF TGTGCTAGTGGTTTGGCCCGACAGGGGAACTATGGCTACACCTTC
TRBJ1-2 - TRBV6-5 TRBD1 CAVKQGDGYTF TGTGCCGTCAAACAGGGGGATGGCTACACCTTC
TRBJ1-2 - TRBV3-1/TRBV3-2 - CASSQQGSYGYTF TGTGCCAGCAGCCAACAGGGGTCCTATGGCTACACCTTC
TRBJ1-2 - TRBV7-2 - CASSLDQGPNYGYTF TGTGCCAGCAGCTTAGACCAGGGACCCAACTATGGCTACACCTTC
TRBJ2-6 - TRBV13 - CASQEGANVLTF TGTGCCAGTCAGGAGGGGGCCAACGTCCTGACTTTC
TRBJ2-7 - TRBV7-2 - CASSLYTPRAYEQYF TGTGCCAGCAGCTTATATACCCCAAGGGCCTACGAGCAGTACTTC
TRBJ2-7 - TRBV12-3/TRBV12-4 - CASRAEGEQYF TGTGCCAGCAGGGCCGAGGGCGAGCAGTACTTC
TRBJ2-1 - TRBV2 - CASRGGPNEQFF TGTGCCAGCAGGGGCGGACCCAATGAGCAGTTCTTC
TRBJ1-1 - TRBV4-1 - CASSLSGRGGFSTEAFF TGCGCCAGCAGCCTATCCGGTAGAGGGGGTTTTAGCACTGAAGCTTTCTTT
TRBJ2-7 - TRBV9 - CASSVGDGGGRSYEQYF TGTGCCAGCAGCGTAGGGGATGGAGGGGGGAGATCCTACGAGCAGTACTTC
TRBJ1-2 - TRBV19 - CASSTIAGSGGGYTF TGTGCCAGTAGTACAATCGCGGGGTCGGGTGGCGGCTACACCTTC
TRBJ1-1 once TRBV7-9 - CASSYTAMAGTEAFF TGTGCCAGCAGCTACACGGCGATGGCGGGGACTGAAGCTTTCTTT
TRBJ1-2 - TRBV4-1 - CASSPTEVYANYGYTF TGCGCCAGCAGCCCCACGGAAGTATACGCTAACTATGGCTACACCTTC
TRBJ1-1 - TRBV6-5 - CASTNGPPNTEAFF TGTGCCAGCACCAACGGGCCTCCTAACACTGAAGCTTTCTTT
TRBJ2-7 - TRBV6-6 - CASTYLDGTYEQYF TGTGCCAGCACCTACCTTGACGGTACATACGAGCAGTACTTC
TRBJ1-1 - TRBV7-9 - CATAGAMNTEAFF TGTGCCACCGCGGGAGCTATGAACACTGAAGCTTTCTTT
TRBJ2-3 - TRBV30 TRBD2 CAWRARSGTSGRYRTDTQYF TGTGCCTGGAGGGCAAGGTCGGGGACTAGCGGGAGATACCGCACAGATACGCAGTATTTT
TRBJ1-5 - TRBV4-1 - CASSQEPGLRGQPQHF TGCGCCAGCAGCCAAGAGCCCGGACTCCGGGGGCAGCCCCAGCATTTT
TRBJ1-5 few TRBV6-5 TRBD1 CASSYNPTGVEAQHF TGTGCCAGCAGTTACAACCCTACAGGGGTGGAAGCCCAGCATTTT
TRBJ1-1 - TRBV27 - CASSLNTELYEAFF TGTGCCAGCAGCCTTAACACCGAACTCTATGAAGCTTTCTTT
TRBJ2-4 - TRBV7-2 - CASSLVADVAKNIQYF TGTGCCAGCAGCTTAGTAGCGGATGTAGCCAAAAACATTCAGTACTTC
TRBJ1-4 - TRBV7-2 - CASSPQSGTSNEKLFF TGTGCCAGCAGCCCCCAAAGTGGGACCTCAAATGAAAAACTGTTTTTT
TRBJ1-5 - TRBV5-6 - CASSLYRGTTFQPQHF TGTGCCAGCAGCTTATACCGCGGGACCACTTTTCAGCCCCAGCATTTT